The T cell receptor beta chain under discussion was sequenced for a study of regulatory T cells in long-lasting Graves disease. Regarding time point: newly diagnosed GD, antithyroid drugs for less than 3 months. The TCR library used RNA extracted from PBMCs. One endocrinology department in Xi'an, China, was where patients came from. Arm-PCR of CDR3 regions and iRepertoire HTBI primers were used to build TCR beta libraries. In TCRdb, the multiplex PCR reads were re-called with MiXCR into one record per CDR3 protein. Of more than 300,000 distinct CDR3 sequences in the sample, less than 20% were seen once. Study-level findings and limits: Persistent patients had a count of shared public clonotypes (approximately 3,000) that exceeded that of new patients (about 870). Repertoires from persistent disease leaned toward TRBV28, TRBJ1-2 and TRBJ2-5. Those with persistent Graves' had less TCR diversity than newly diagnosed patients.

CDR1 is SQVTM and CDR2 is ANQGSEA in the germline V gene. The CDR3 runs to 13 residues. J lost 7 bases, V lost 3 bases, and 1 base had no gene match. Only a few counts were recorded for this clonotype. The antigen remains unidentified. The sequencing here drew on peripheral blood mononuclear cells (PBMCs), taken at new diagnosis, from a patient treated with antithyroid drugs. The sequence was collected from a female donor with Graves disease. This rearrangement joins TRBV29-1 to TRBJ2-2; 11 bases fit TRBD1. DNA of the CDR3: TGCAGCGTTGATGGGACAGGGGGCGGGGAGCTGTTTTTT. Its protein product is CSVDGTGGGELFF.